Listed here is a single TCR beta chain. Its antigen is still unknown. The J segment lost 4 bases and the V segment lost 2 bases, leaving 11 bases of the junction unmatched. The CDR3 covers 17 residues. A TCRbeta library incorporating unique molecular identifiers was prepared. TCRdb re-called the PCR reads with MiXCR, one entry per CDR3 protein. The data contain fewer than 550,000 distinct CDR3 sequences, more than 9.5% of them singletons. These data originate in a study of T-cell reconstitution after alpha-beta-depleted transplantation in children. Findings and caveats of the study: After transplant, at about two months, alpha-beta T cells were reportedly derived from several hundred expanded graft clones. The study traced high day-60 TCRbeta diversity in some patients to surviving recipient T cells and thymic progenitors. By one year post-transplant, T-cell counts and diversity largely arose from T cells that were newly produced.

The receptor was isolated from a female patient younger than 10 who had a stem cell transplant for aplastic anemia, so the T cells may come from the graft donor. The J gene is TRBJ2-5, the V gene TRBV12-3 or TRBV12-4; 9 bases match TRBD1. The sample consisted of PBMCs, mostly from graft donor cells, taken 180 days after TCRalphabeta/CD19-depleted stem cell transplant. The CDR3 DNA follows: TGTGCCAGCAGTTTACAGGGACAGGGTGGGGTCGGAGAGACCCAGTACTTC. Translated: CASSLQGQGGVGETQYF.